The T cell receptor (beta chain) described here comes from a study of human T cells and chemical hapten exposure. General study points: No alteration of TCRs above 1 in 1000 frequency was seen with DPC sensitization.

CDR3 size: 16 residues. The V gene's germline CDR1 is SNHLY and CDR2 FYNNEI. V was cut by 6 bases and J by 0 bases, with 18 bases left in between. Time point defined: pre-sensitization, week 0. As to treatment: therapeutic diphenylcyclopropenone sensitization with weekly scalp DPC. Prior to application of each patch test, blood was drawn. MiXCR, run by TCRdb on the RACE reads, gives a single entry per CDR3 protein. The table lists 85,000 to 100,000 distinct CDR3 sequences, approximately 11% of them singletons. This clonotype appeared many times. As yet, its antigen is unknown. The V call is TRBV2, the J call TRBJ2-7, with TRBD2 as a possible D gene (6 bases). The material was whole blood, obtained in connection with sensitization to the hapten diphenylcyclopropenone (DPC). This sequence originates from a woman aged 60 to 75 with alopecia areata. Some clones in this sample may be carry-over from other donors' samples. The CDR3 DNA sequence: TGTGCCAGCAGGGGGAACCGGGACGGGAGCTCCTACGAGCAGTACTTC. Its translation is CASRGNRDGSSYEQYF.